The source of this T cell receptor (beta chain) is a study of blood T cell repertoires in COVID-19. For the study at large: From T cells, B-cell-depleted T cells, or PBMCs came the material, which was cDNA or gDNA.

The table came from immunoSEQ multiplex PCR; TCRdb's copy has only in-frame clones and leaves some out. The table shows around 200,000 clones, with around 80% occurring only once. Losses at the gene ends were 3 bases for V and 2 bases for J; bases not matched to a gene: 7. The CDR3 sequence is 16 residues long. The V gene's germline CDR1 is MGHRA and CDR2 YSYEKL. The count of this clone is one. Sample: peripheral blood. V usage is TRBV4-1 and J usage is TRBJ2-5; TRBD2 agrees at 9 bases. The receptor's source is a man aged 35-49 years with active or convalescent COVID-19. The CDR3 loop reads CASSHQRGAGQETQYF. CDR3 DNA: TGCGCCAGCAGCCACCAGCGGGGGGCCGGTCAAGAGACCCAGTACTTC.